Each of the 26 T cell receptor beta chains below was sequenced from the same sample in a study of shared clonotypes between healthy human individuals. Naive-designated CD8 cells lacked CD45RO, were positively enriched for CCR7, and omitted terminally differentiated effector memory CD45RA+ cells. Profiled with immunoSEQ multiplex PCR; TCRdb holds only in-frame clones, not every one. This table holds about 2 million clones, approximately 94% found once. Sequencing was performed on naive CD8+ T cells sorted from blood. These receptors were collected from a man between 18 and 35 years old in good health.

This chain links TRBV7-5 with TRBJ2-7; the table's TRBD1 call for D was not verified on the DNA. TRBV7-5 is marked as a pseudogene. CDR3 length: 17 residues. The CDR3 sequence is CARSSPRTALLAYEQYF. CDR3 DNA sequence: TGTGCCAGAAGCTCCCCTCGGACAGCCCTCCTCGCCTACGAGCAGTACTTC.

J is TRBJ1-1 and V is TRBV11-2; a possible D gene is TRBD1 (6 bases). Looked up from germline, CDR1 is SGHAT and CDR2 is FQNNGV. This CDR3 spans 16 amino acids. V was clipped by 5 bases and J by 0 bases, with 16 bases between them. The CDR3 DNA reads as TGTGCCAGCAGCCTAAGCAGGGGCGAGGTGAACACTGAAGCTTTCTTT. Protein: CASSLSRGEVNTEAFF. Drawing the rest from reference TRBV11-2 and TRBJ1-1, the complete variable domain is EAGVAQSPRYKIIEKRQSVAFWCNPISGHATLYWYQQILGQGPKLLIQFQNNGVVDDSQLPKDRFSAERLKGVDSTLKIQPAKLEDSAVYLCASSLSRGEVNTEAFFGQGTRLTVV.

The rearrangement joins TRBV11-2 to TRBJ1-1, with a weak D call TRBD1 (5 bases). The germline V gene encodes CDR1 SGHAT and CDR2 FQNNGV. The CDR3 is made up of 13 amino acids. V was shortened by 1 base and J by 11 bases, with 14 bases between the two germline ends. The CDR3 here is CASSLGRTSDAFF. The DNA for the CDR3 is TGTGCCAGCAGCTTAGGGCGGACATCCGACGCTTTCTTT.

CDR3 amino acids: CASSPEAGTESYEQYF. In DNA form, the CDR3 reads TGTGCCAGCAGCCCCGAAGCCGGGACAGAGTCCTACGAGCAGTACTTC. V usage is TRBV7-8 and J usage is TRBJ2-7; 7 bases map to TRBD1. This CDR3 spans 16 amino acids. The J segment lost 1 base and the V segment lost 5 bases, leaving 11 bases of the junction unmatched. In germline, CDR1 is SGHVS, CDR2 FQNEAQ. Full variable domain (remainder filled in from reference TRBV7-8 and TRBJ2-7): GAGVSQSPRYKVAKRGQDVALRCDPISGHVSLFWYQQALGQGPEFLTYFQNEAQLDKSGLPSDRFFAERPEGSVSTLKIQRTQQEDSAVYLCASSPEAGTESYEQYFGPGTRLTVT.

In the case of this clone: The same CDR3 also results from other DNA sequences found in this sample. In DNA, the CDR3 is TGTGCCAGCAGTTACTCAGGGGGGGCAGGGGAGACCCAGTACTTC. This sequence encodes CASSYSGGAGETQYF. V gene TRBV6-5 combines with J gene TRBJ2-5; D is possibly TRBD2 (7 bases). CDR1 MNHEY and CDR2 SVGAGI come from the germline V gene. The V end lost 0 bases, the J end lost 5 bases, and 13 bases lay between the germline ends. The CDR3 is 15 amino acids.

V gene TRBV28 combines with J gene TRBJ2-5; the D gene is possibly TRBD1 (5 bases). The CDR3 totals 14 residues. The V gene lost 3 bases and the J gene lost 1 base, with 9 bases spanning the gap. Looked up from germline, CDR1 is MDHEN and CDR2 is SYDVKM. CDR3: CASSLRTFQETQYF. CDR3 nucleotide sequence: TGTGCCAGCAGTTTGCGGACATTCCAAGAGACCCAGTACTTC.

The chain joins TRBV13 to TRBJ1-1; TRBD1 is a possible D gene (6 bases). The V gene's germline CDR1 is PRHDT and CDR2 FYEKMQ (reference sequence). Trimming cost V 10 bases and J 0 bases, with 21 bases left between them. The CDR3 totals 16 residues. The CDR3 nucleotides read TGTGCCACTGCCCAATTGGGAACAGGGCTGAACACTGAAGCTTTCTTT. Its protein is CATAQLGTGLNTEAFF.

The chain recombines TRBV2 with TRBJ2-7, with TRBD2 matching over 12 bases. The CDR3 has 14 residues. Per germline, CDR1 SNHLY and CDR2 FYNNEI. V dropped 6 bases and J dropped 7; count of bases not matched to a gene: 7. CDR3 coding DNA: TGTGCCAGCAGGCTACAGGGACTAGCGGGTGAGCAGTACTTC. This gives the protein CASRLQGLAGEQYF.

The chain joins TRBV7-9 to TRBJ1-2; 11 bases match TRBD1. The V gene end was trimmed by 4 bases and the J gene end by 5 bases; junction bases not matched to a gene: 6. CDR1 is SEHNR, CDR2 FQNEAQ, per germline (reference sequence). CDR3 length: 15 amino acids. The CDR3, as DNA: TGTGCCAGCAGCTCAGGGACAGGGGGGTTTTATGGCTACACCTTC. As protein: CASSSGTGGFYGYTF. The entire variable domain, with the rest obtained from reference TRBV7-9 and TRBJ1-2, is as follows: DTGVSQNPRHKITKRGQNVTFRCDPISEHNRLYWYRQTLGQGPEFLTYFQNEAQLEKSRLLSDRFSAERPKGSFSTLEIQRTEQGDSAMYLCASSSGTGGFYGYTFGSGTRLTVV.

This sequence joins TRBV5-6 and TRBJ1-6, with D possibly being TRBD1 (5 bases). Germline V gene sequence: CDR1 SGHDT, CDR2 YYEEEE. Trimming left V 1 base short and J 10 bases short, with 12 bases between. The CDR3 has 14 residues. The chain's CDR3 is CASSLSGFGSPLHF. CDR3 bases: TGTGCCAGCAGCTTGTCAGGGTTCGGGTCACCCCTCCACTTT.

J is TRBJ1-1 and V is TRBV5-8; D not resolved. Trimming shortened V by 2 bases and J by 0 bases, and 11 bases separated the two germline ends. The germline V gene has CDR1 SGHTS and CDR2 YDEGEE. This CDR3 is 15 amino acids long. The DNA for the CDR3 is TGTGCCAGCAGCTTAGTGGGGAACATGAACACTGAAGCTTTCTTT. Its translation: CASSLVGNMNTEAFF.

The rearrangement uses TRBV25-1 and TRBJ2-7; perhaps TRBD2 as D (6 bases). CDR1 is MGHDK and CDR2 is SYGVNS in the germline V gene. CDR3 size: 12 residues. Deletions cut 7 bases from V and 4 bases from J, with 11 bases between. CDR3 residues: CASTPGGYEQYF. CDR3 DNA sequence: TGTGCCAGCACGCCCGGGGGTTACGAGCAGTACTTC.

Here the CDR3 reads CASTPQEFGNQPQHF. CDR3 DNA: TGTGCCAGTACCCCACAGGAATTCGGCAATCAGCCCCAGCATTTT. The gene calls are TRBV19 and TRBJ1-5; D possibly corresponds to TRBD1 (5 bases). CDR3 size: 15 residues. V was clipped by 7 bases and J by 2 bases, with 15 bases between them. From germline, CDR1 is LNHDA and CDR2 SQIVND (reference sequence).

The CDR3 nucleotides are TGTGCCAGCAGTTTAGTCACAGGTGGGGGCCACGAGCAGTACTTC. It codes for CASSLVTGGGHEQYF. The chain employs TRBV27 and TRBJ2-7; a weak D match, TRBD1 (6 bases). Trimming shortened V by 2 bases and J by 5 bases, and 16 bases separated the two germline ends. This CDR3 has 15 residues. CDR1 MNHEY and CDR2 SMNVEV come from the germline V gene (reference sequence).

The chain links TRBV5-6 to TRBJ2-1; D not certain. V dropped 3 bases and J dropped 0 bases, with 7 bases sitting between them. From germline, CDR1 is SGHDT and CDR2 YYEEEE. The CDR3 runs 14 residues. CDR3 DNA: TGTGCCAGCAGCTCCTCGCTCTCCTACAATGAGCAGTTCTTC. It specifies CASSSSLSYNEQFF.

The CDR3 coding sequence is TGTGCCAGCAGTCCCGGGACAGGGAATGAAGCTTTCTTT. Its translation is CASSPGTGNEAFF. V gene TRBV27 combines with J gene TRBJ1-1; 9 bases fit TRBD1. The CDR3 length is 13 residues. CDR1 and CDR2 from the germline V gene are MNHEY and SMNVEV (reference sequence). With 5 bases clipped from V and 7 bases from J, the junction kept 5 bases outside the gene matches.

For the CDR3, the DNA is TGTGCCAGCACCCCCGGTGGGGCCAACGTCCTGACTTTC. It encodes CASTPGGANVLTF. This rearrangement joins TRBV6-5 to TRBJ2-6; unclear D gene. The CDR3 is 13 residues long. The V gene lost 7 bases and the J gene lost 3 bases, with 7 bases spanning the gap. Germline values: CDR1 MNHEY, CDR2 SVGAGI.

The V gene is TRBV5-1, the J gene TRBJ2-7; D call uncertain. Germline lookup yields CDR1 SGHRS and CDR2 YFSETQ. This CDR3 contains 14 residues. Trimming left V 5 bases short and J 4 bases short, with 16 bases between. Here the CDR3 reads CASRNSFNFYEQYF. CDR3 coding DNA: TGCGCCAGCAGAAACAGTTTCAATTTTTACGAGCAGTACTTC.

The gene calls are TRBV5-6 and TRBJ2-3; no clear D gene. V was cut by 3 bases and J by 7 bases, with 9 bases left in between. In germline, CDR1 is SGHDT, CDR2 YYEEEE. This CDR3 region has 12 residues. The CDR3 DNA follows: TGTGCCAGCAGCTCCGACTGGAATACGCAGTATTTT. Translating gives CASSSDWNTQYF.

The chain employs TRBV4-1 and TRBJ2-5, with D possibly matching TRBD2 (5 bases). The CDR3 consists of 14 residues. Trimming pared 2 bases from V and 5 bases from J, leaving 12 bases between. The germline V gene has CDR1 MGHRA and CDR2 YSYEKL. In nucleotides, the CDR3 is TGCGCCAGCAGCCAAACGGGGTCCGGCGAGACCCAGTACTTC. This translates into CASSQTGSGETQYF.

This clone showed up just once. The rearrangement joins TRBV27 to TRBJ1-4, with D perhaps matching TRBD1 (5 bases). Germline CDR1 reads MNHEY; CDR2 reads SMNVEV (reference sequence). The length of the CDR3 is 14 residues. V lost 5 bases and J 8 bases, leaving 15 bases between the germline ends. The CDR3 DNA reads TGTGCCAGCAGTCACCGGGACGGAATCGAAAAACTGTTTTTT. The encoded protein is CASSHRDGIEKLFF.

The V call is TRBV7-9, the J call TRBJ2-1; D is unclear. This CDR3 has 16 amino acids. Between the trimmed V and J ends, which lost 0 bases and 5 bases, there was a span of 14 bases. From germline, CDR1 is SEHNR and CDR2 FQNEAQ (reference sequence). The CDR3 loop is CASSLALQTSNNEQFF. CDR3 in DNA: TGTGCCAGCAGCTTAGCGCTACAGACAAGCAACAATGAGCAGTTCTTC.

The genes are TRBV2 and TRBJ2-3; 7 bases agree with TRBD2. CDR1 and CDR2 from the germline V gene are SNHLY and FYNNEI. The V segment lost 6 bases and the J segment 5 bases; nucleotides outside the gene matches: 14. The CDR3 covers 16 residues. The CDR3 DNA is TGTGCCAGCAGCGCAAATGGGGGAGGGCTGGGAGATACGCAGTATTTT. It yields the protein CASSANGGGLGDTQYF.

The J gene is TRBJ1-1, the V gene TRBV5-4; D is possibly TRBD1 (6 bases). Trimming pared 4 bases from V and 5 bases from J, leaving 18 bases between. This CDR3 has 15 residues. The germline V gene has CDR1 SGHNT and CDR2 YYREEE (reference sequence). The CDR3 reads CASSPGEVGGTEAFF. CDR3 in DNA: TGTGCCAGCAGCCCAGGGGAGGTGGGAGGAACTGAAGCTTTCTTT.

The chain combines TRBV25-1 with TRBJ1-2, with D unresolved. Trimming removed 3 bases from V and 4 bases from J, with 12 bases in between. The CDR3 has 14 amino acids. Per the germline V gene, CDR1 is MGHDK and CDR2 is SYGVNS. The CDR3 DNA reads TGTGCCAGCAGTGACCAGGCAGGCGGCTATGGCTACACCTTC. It yields the protein CASSDQAGGYGYTF.

The chain carries TRBV12-5 and TRBJ2-3; 9 positions agree with TRBD1. CDR1 and CDR2 (germline): LGHNT, FRNRAP. The junction had 8 bases not matched to a gene; V was cut back by 7 bases and J by 3 bases. The CDR3 runs 15 residues. The CDR3 sequence: CASDPTGGATDTQYF. The CDR3 region has the DNA TGTGCTAGTGACCCGACAGGGGGGGCTACAGATACGCAGTATTTT.